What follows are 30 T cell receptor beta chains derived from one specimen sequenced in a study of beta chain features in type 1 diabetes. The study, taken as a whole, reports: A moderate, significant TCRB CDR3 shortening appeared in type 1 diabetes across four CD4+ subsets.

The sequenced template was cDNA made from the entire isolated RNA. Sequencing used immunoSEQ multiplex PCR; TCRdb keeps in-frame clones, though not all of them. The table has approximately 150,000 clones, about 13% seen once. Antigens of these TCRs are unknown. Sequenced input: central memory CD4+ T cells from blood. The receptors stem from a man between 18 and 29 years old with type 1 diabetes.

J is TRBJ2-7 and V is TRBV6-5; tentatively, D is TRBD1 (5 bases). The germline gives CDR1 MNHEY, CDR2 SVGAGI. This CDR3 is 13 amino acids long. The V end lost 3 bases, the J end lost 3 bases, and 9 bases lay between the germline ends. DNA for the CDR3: TGTGCCAGCAGTTATAGAAGGGGCTACGAGCAGTACTTC. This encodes CASSYRRGYEQYF.

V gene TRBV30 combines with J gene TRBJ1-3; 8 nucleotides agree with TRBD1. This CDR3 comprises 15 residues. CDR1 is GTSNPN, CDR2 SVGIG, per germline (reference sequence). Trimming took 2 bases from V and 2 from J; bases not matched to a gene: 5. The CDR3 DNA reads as TGTGCCTGGAGTCCCGGGACAGGCGCTGGAAACACCATATATTTT. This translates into CAWSPGTGAGNTIYF.

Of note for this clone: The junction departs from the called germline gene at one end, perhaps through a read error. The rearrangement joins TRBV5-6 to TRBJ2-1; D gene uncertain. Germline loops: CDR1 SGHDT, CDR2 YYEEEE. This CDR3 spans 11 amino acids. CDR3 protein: CASSLALERFF. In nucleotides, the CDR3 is TGTGCCAGCAGCTTGGCCCTGGAGCGGTTCTTC.

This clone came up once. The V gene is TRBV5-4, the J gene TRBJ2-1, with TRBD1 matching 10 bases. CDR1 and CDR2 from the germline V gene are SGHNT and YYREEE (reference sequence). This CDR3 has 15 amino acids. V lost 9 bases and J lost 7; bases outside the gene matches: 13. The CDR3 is CATKLRTGGRNEQFF. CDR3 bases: TGTGCCACTAAACTTCGGACAGGGGGTAGGAATGAGCAGTTCTTC.

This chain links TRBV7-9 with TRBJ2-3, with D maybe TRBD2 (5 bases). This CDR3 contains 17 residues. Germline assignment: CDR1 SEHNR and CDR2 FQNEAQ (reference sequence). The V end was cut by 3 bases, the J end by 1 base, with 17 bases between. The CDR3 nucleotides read TGTGCCAGCAGCTTTAGAGTCTCAGGAGGTGGCACAGATACGCAGTATTTT. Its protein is CASSFRVSGGGTDTQYF. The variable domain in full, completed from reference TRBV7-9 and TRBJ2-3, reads DTGVSQNPRHKITKRGQNVTFRCDPISEHNRLYWYRQTLGQGPEFLTYFQNEAQLEKSRLLSDRFSAERPKGSFSTLEIQRTEQGDSAMYLCASSFRVSGGGTDTQYFGPGTRLTVL.

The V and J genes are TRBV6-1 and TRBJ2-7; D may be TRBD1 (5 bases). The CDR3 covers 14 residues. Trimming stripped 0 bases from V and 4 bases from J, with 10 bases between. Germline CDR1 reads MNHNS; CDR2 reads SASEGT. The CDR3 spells CASSEAPTVYEQYF. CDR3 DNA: TGTGCCAGCAGTGAAGCCCCGACAGTATACGAGCAGTACTTC.

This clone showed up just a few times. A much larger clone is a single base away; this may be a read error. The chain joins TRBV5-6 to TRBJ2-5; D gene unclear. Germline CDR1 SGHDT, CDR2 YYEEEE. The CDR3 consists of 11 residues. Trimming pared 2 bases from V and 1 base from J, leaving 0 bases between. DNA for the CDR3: TGTGCCAGCAGCTTCCAAGAGACCCAGTACTTC. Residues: CASSFQETQYF.

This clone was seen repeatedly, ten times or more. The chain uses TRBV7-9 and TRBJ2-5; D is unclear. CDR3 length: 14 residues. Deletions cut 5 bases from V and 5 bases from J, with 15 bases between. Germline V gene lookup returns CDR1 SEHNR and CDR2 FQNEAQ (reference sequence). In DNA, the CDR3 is TGTGCCAGCAGCCTGGACGGTCCCAGGGAGACCCAGTACTTC. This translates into CASSLDGPRETQYF.

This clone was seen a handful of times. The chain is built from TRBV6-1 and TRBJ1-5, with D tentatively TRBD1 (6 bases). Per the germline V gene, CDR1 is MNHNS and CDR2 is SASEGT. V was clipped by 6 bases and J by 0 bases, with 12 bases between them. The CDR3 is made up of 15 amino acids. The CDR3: CASRGQRSSNQPQHF. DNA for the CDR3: TGTGCCAGCAGAGGACAGCGCTCTAGCAATCAGCCCCAGCATTTT.

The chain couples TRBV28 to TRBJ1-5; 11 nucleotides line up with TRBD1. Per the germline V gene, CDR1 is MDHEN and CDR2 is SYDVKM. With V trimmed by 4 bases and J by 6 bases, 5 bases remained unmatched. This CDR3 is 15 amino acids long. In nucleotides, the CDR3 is TGTGCCAGCAGTTCCGGACAGGGGGCAATTCAGCCCCAGCATTTT. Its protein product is CASSSGQGAIQPQHF.

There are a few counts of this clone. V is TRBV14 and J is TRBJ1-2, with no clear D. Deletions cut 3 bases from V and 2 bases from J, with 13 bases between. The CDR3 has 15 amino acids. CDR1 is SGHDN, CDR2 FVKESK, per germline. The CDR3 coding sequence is TGTGCCAGCAGCCACCTCGAGCGGATGAACTATGGCTACACCTTC. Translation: CASSHLERMNYGYTF.

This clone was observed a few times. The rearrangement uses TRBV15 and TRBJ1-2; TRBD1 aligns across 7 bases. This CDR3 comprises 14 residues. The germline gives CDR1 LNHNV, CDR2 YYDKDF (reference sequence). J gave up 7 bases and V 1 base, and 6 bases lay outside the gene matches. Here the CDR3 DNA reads TGTGCCACCAGCAGAGGTCCCGGACAGGCTGGCTACACCTTC. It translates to CATSRGPGQAGYTF.

Here the CDR3 reads CASSRGRQPQHF. For the CDR3, the DNA is TGTGCCAGCAGTCGCGGCCGTCAGCCCCAGCATTTT. The V and J genes are TRBV28 and TRBJ1-5; D is uncertain. The CDR3 spans 12 residues. Germline V gene lookup returns CDR1 MDHEN and CDR2 SYDVKM. V was trimmed by 5 bases and J by 6 bases, leaving 8 bases between them.

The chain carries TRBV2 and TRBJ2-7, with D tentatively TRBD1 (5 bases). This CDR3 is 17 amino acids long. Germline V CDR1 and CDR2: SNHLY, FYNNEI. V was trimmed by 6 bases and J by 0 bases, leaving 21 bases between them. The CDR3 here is CASSFDPTGSISYEQYF. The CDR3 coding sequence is TGTGCCAGCAGCTTCGACCCTACAGGTAGTATCTCCTACGAGCAGTACTTC.

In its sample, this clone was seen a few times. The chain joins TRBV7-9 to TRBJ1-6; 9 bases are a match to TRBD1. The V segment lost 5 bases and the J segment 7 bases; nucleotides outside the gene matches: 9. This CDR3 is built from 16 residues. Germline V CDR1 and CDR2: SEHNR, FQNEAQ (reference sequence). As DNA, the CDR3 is TGTGCCAGCAGCGCACAGGGGGCAGGGGGGAATTCACCCCTCCACTTT. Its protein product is CASSAQGAGGNSPLHF.

The CDR3 loop reads CASSLSDLSTDTQYF. The DNA of the CDR3 is TGTGCCAGCAGCTTAAGTGATCTTAGCACAGATACGCAGTATTTT. The V gene is TRBV11-3, the J gene TRBJ2-3; D is unresolved. This CDR3 comprises 15 residues. V gave up 2 bases and J gave up 0 bases, with 9 bases separating them. Germline V gene lookup returns CDR1 SGHNT and CDR2 YENEEA.

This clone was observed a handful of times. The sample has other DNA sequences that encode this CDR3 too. This chain's CDR3 is CASTGTGTDTQYF. The DNA for the CDR3 is TGTGCCAGCACCGGTACAGGCACAGATACGCAGTATTTT. The rearrangement links TRBV6-5 to TRBJ2-3; D ambiguous. From germline, CDR1 is MNHEY and CDR2 SVGAGI. The CDR3 runs 13 residues. Trimming cost V 7 bases and J 1 base, with 9 bases left between them.

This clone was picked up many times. CDR3 sequence (DNA): TGTGCCAGTAGTATTAGCAGTGAGCAGTTCTTC. This translates into CASSISSEQFF. This chain uses TRBV19 with TRBJ2-1; D call uncertain. This CDR3 is 11 amino acids long. CDR1 is LNHDA, CDR2 SQIVND, per germline (reference sequence). V was trimmed by 3 bases and J by 9 bases, leaving 6 bases between them. Looking up the rest from reference TRBV19 and TRBJ2-1 gives the full variable domain: DGGITQSPKYLFRKEGQNVTLSCEQNLNHDAMYWYRQDPGQGLRLIYYSQIVNDFQKGDIAEGYSVSREKKESFPLTVTSAQKNPTAFYLCASSISSEQFFGPGTRLTVL.

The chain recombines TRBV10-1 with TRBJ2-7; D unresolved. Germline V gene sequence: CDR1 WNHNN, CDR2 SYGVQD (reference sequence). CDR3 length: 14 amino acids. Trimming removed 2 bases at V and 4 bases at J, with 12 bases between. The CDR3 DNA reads TGCGCCAGCAGTGAGGCAGTTCGGCCGTACGAGCAGTACTTC. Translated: CASSEAVRPYEQYF.

CDR3 sequence: CASRGAGGETQYF. CDR3 coding DNA: TGTGCCAGCCGGGGGGCTGGCGGGGAGACCCAGTACTTC. The rearrangement uses TRBV9 and TRBJ2-5; TRBD2 is a possible D gene (7 bases). CDR1 is SGDLS and CDR2 is YYNGEE in the germline V gene. This CDR3 contains 13 residues. Trimming stripped 7 bases from V and 5 bases from J, with 15 bases between.

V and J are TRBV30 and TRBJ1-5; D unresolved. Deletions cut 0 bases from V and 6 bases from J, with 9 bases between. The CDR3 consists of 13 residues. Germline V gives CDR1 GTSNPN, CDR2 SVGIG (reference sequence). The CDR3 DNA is TGTGCCTGGAGTGTAAGAGTCCCTCAGCCCCAGCATTTT. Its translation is CAWSVRVPQPQHF. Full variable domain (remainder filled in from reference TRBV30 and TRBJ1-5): SQTIHQWPATLVQPVGSPLSLECTVEGTSNPNLYWYRQAAGRGLQLLFYSVGIGQISSEVPQNLSASRPQDRQFILSSKKLLLSDSGFYLCAWSVRVPQPQHFGDGTRLSIL.

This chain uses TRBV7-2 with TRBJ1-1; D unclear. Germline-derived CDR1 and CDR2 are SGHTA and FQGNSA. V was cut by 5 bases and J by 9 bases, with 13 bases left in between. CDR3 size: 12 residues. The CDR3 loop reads CASSLLRVKAFF. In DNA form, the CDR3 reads TGTGCCAGCAGCCTCCTACGGGTCAAAGCTTTCTTT.

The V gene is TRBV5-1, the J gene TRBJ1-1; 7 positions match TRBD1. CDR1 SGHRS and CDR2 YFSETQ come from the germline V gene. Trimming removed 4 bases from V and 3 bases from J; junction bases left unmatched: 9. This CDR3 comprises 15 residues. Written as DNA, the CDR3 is TGCGCCAGCAGCCTCCCGGCAGGGGGGTACACTGAAGCTTTCTTT. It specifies CASSLPAGGYTEAFF.

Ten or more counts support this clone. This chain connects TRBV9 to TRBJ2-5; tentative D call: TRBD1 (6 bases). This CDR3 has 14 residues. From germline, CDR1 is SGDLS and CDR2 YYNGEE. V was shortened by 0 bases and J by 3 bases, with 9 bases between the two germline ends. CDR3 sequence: CASSVGTVKETQYF. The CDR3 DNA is TGTGCCAGCAGCGTAGGGACAGTGAAAGAGACCCAGTACTTC.

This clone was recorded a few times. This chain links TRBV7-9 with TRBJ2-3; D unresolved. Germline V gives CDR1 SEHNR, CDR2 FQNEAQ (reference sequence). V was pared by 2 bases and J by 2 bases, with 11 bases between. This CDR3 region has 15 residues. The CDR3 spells CASSLRGPPTDTQYF. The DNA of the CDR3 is TGTGCCAGCAGCTTACGTGGGCCACCCACAGATACGCAGTATTTT.

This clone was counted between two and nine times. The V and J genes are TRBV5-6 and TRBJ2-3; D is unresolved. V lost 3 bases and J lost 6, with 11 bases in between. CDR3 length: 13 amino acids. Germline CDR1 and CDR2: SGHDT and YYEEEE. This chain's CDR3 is CASSWLDADTQYF. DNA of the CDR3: TGTGCCAGCAGCTGGCTAGATGCGGATACGCAGTATTTT.

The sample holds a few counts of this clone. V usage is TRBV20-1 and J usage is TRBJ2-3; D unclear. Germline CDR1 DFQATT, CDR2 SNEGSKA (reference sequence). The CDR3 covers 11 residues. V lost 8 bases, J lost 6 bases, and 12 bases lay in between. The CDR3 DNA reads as TGCAGTACCCAGACTCGCGATACGCAGTATTTT. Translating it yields CSTQTRDTQYF.

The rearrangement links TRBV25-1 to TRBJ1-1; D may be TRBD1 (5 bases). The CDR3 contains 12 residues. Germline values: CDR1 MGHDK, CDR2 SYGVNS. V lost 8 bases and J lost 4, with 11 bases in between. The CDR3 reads CASPTGVTEAFF. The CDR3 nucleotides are TGTGCCAGCCCGACGGGGGTCACTGAAGCTTTCTTT.

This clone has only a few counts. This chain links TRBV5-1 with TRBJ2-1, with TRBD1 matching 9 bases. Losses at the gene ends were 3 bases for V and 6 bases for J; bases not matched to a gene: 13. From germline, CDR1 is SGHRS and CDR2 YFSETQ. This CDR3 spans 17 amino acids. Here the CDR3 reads CASSSTTGGSPGNEQFF. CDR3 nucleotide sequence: TGCGCCAGCAGCTCAACTACAGGGGGCTCCCCGGGCAATGAGCAGTTCTTC. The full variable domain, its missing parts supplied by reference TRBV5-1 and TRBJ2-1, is KAGVTQTPRYLIKTRGQQVTLSCSPISGHRSVSWYQQTPGQGLQFLFEYFSETQRNKGNFPGRFSGRQFSNSRSEMNVSTLELGDSALYLCASSSTTGGSPGNEQFFGPGTRLTVL.

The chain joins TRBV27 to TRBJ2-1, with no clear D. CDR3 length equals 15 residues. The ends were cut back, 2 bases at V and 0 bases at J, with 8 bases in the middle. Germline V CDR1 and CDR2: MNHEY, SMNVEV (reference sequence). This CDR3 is CASSLTAASYNEQFF. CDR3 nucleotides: TGTGCCAGCAGTTTAACGGCGGCCTCCTACAATGAGCAGTTCTTC.